Following are 4 T cell receptor beta chains from one sample sequenced in a study of Ad26.COV2.S vaccination and SARS-CoV-2 variants. Stated treatment: roughly 20 received Ad26.COV2.S at low or high dose, single or two shots; 5 received placebo; per-sample allocation not given. Each sample was drawn 63 days after the first injection (of vaccine or placebo). TCRdb keeps only in-frame clones here, not all; method: immunoSEQ multiplex PCR. The sample has hundreds of thousands of clones, roughly 84% seen once. The sample here was peripheral blood, taken in a trial of Ad26.COV2.S vaccine versus placebo. Receptors originate from a person aged 18-60 years who received the Ad26.COV2.S COVID-19 vaccine or a placebo.

The chain recombines TRBV30 with TRBJ1-1; D is undetermined. This CDR3 spans 14 amino acids. Germline loops: CDR1 GTSNPN, CDR2 SVGIG (reference sequence). Trimming removed 3 bases at V and 2 bases at J, with 13 bases between. CDR3 nucleotides: TGTGCCTGGAGCTCTCGTGTACCTAACACTGAAGCTTTCTTT. It codes for CAWSSRVPNTEAFF. Based on the CDR3 plus reference TRBV30 and TRBJ1-1, the full variable domain is SQTIHQWPATLVQPVGSPLSLECTVEGTSNPNLYWYRQAAGRGLQLLFYSVGIGQISSEVPQNLSASRPQDRQFILSSKKLLLSDSGFYLCAWSSRVPNTEAFFGQGTRLTVV.

CDR3 region: CASSSPSGTVMNTEAFF. In nucleotides, the CDR3 is TGTGCCAGCAGCAGCCCTTCCGGGACAGTCATGAACACTGAAGCTTTCTTT. The rearrangement links TRBV21-1 to TRBJ1-1; the table's D gene call, TRBD1, was not cross checked with the DNA. TRBV21-1 is noted as a pseudogene. CDR3 length: 17 amino acids.

The chain employs TRBV2 and TRBJ1-1; no definite D call. Trimming stripped 10 bases from V and 4 bases from J, with 19 bases between. Germline CDR1 and CDR2: SNHLY and FYNNEI. The CDR3 contains 14 residues. CDR3 nucleotide sequence: TGTGCCACCCCAGCAAGAGGTCTGGGCACTGAAGCTTTCTTT. Translation: CATPARGLGTEAFF.

This chain connects TRBV3-1 (or the pseudogene TRBV3-2) to TRBJ2-3; 9 bases fit TRBD1. Trimming removed 0 bases from V and 5 bases from J; junction bases left unmatched: 6. CDR3 length: 16 residues. CDR1 is LGHDT and CDR2 is YNNKEL in the germline V gene (reference sequence). CDR3 nucleotide sequence: TGTGCCAGCAGCCAAGAGGGACAGGGAAGAGGAGATACGCAGTATTTT. Protein: CASSQEGQGRGDTQYF.